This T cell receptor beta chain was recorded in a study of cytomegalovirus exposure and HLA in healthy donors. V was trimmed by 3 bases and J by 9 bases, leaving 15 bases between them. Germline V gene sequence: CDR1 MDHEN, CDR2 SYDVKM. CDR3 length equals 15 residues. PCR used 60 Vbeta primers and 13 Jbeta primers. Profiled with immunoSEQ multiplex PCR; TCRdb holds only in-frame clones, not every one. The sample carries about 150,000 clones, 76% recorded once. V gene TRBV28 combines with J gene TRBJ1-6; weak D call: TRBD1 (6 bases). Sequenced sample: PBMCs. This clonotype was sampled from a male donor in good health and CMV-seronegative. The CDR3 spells CASSLVGGLGSPLHF. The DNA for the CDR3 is TGTGCCAGCAGTTTGGTCGGGGGGCTCGGTTCACCCCTCCACTTT.